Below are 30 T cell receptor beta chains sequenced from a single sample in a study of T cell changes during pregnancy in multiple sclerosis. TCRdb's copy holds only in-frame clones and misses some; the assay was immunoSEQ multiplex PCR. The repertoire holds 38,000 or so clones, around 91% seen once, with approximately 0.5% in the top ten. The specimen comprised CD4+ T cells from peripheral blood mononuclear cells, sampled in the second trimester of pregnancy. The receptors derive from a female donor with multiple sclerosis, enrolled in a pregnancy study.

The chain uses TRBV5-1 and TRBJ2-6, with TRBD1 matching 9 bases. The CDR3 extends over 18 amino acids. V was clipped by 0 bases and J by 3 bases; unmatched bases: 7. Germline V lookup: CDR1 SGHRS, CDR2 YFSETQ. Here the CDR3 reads CASSLGGQGSSGANVLTF. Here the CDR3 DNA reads TGCGCCAGCAGCTTGGGGGGACAGGGCTCTAGTGGGGCCAACGTCCTGACTTTC.

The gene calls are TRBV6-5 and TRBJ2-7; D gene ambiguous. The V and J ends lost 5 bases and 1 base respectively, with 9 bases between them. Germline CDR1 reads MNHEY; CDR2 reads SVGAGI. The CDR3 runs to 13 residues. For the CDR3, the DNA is TGTGCCAGCAGTCCGACAAATTCCTACGAGCAGTACTTC. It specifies CASSPTNSYEQYF.

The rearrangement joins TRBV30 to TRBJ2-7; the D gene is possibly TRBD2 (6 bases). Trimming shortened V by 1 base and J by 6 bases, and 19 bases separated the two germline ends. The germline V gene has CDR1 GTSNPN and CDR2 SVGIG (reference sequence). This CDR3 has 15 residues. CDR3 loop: CAWSEPGLPLREQYF. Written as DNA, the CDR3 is TGTGCCTGGAGTGAACCGGGACTCCCGCTCCGCGAGCAGTACTTC.

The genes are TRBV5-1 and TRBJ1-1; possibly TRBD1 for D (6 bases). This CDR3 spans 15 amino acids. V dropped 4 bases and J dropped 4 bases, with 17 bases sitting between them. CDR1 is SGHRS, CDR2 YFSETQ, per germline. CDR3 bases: TGCGCCAGCAGCCCGACCGGGACACCTGGCACTGAAGCTTTCTTT. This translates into CASSPTGTPGTEAFF.

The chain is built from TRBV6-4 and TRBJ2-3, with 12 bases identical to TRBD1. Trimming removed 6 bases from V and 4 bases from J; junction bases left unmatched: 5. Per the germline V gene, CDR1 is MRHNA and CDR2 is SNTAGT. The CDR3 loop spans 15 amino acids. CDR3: CASSAGTGGADTQYF. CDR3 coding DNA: TGTGCCAGCAGCGCCGGGACAGGGGGCGCAGATACGCAGTATTTT.

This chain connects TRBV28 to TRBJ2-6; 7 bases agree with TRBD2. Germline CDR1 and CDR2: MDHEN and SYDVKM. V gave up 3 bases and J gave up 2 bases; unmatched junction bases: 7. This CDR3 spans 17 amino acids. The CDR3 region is CASSFPSGRAGANVLTF. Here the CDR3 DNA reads TGTGCCAGCAGTTTTCCGTCAGGGAGGGCTGGGGCCAACGTCCTGACTTTC. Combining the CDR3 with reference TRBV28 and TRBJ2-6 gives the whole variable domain DVKVTQSSRYLVKRTGEKVFLECVQDMDHENMFWYRQDPGLGLRLIYFSYDVKMKEKGDIPEGYSVSREKKERFSLILESASTNQTSMYLCASSFPSGRAGANVLTFGAGSRLTVL.

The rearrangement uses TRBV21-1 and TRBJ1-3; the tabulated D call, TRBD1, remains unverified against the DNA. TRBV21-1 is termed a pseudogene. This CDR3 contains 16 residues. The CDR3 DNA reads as TGTGCCAGCAGCATCAACCAGGCTGTCTCTGGAAACACCATATATTTT. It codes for CASSINQAVSGNTIYF.

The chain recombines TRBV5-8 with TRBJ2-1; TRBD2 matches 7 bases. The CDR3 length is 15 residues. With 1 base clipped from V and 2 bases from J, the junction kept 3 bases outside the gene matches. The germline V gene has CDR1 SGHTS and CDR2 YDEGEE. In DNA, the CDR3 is TGTGCCAGCAGCTTGACTAGCGTGACCTACAATGAGCAGTTCTTC. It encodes CASSLTSVTYNEQFF.

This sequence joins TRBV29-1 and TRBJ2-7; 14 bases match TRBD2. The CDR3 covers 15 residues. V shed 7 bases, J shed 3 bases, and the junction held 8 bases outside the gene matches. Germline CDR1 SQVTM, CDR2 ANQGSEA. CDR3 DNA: TGCAGCGCTGGGACTAGCGGGAGCGTAGTCTACGAGCAGTACTTC. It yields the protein CSAGTSGSVVYEQYF.

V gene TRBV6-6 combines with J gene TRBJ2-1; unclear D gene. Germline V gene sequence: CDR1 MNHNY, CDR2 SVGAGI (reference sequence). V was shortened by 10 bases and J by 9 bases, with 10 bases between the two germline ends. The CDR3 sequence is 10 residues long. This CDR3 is CATLGGEQFF. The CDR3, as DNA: TGTGCCACCTTAGGCGGTGAGCAGTTCTTC.

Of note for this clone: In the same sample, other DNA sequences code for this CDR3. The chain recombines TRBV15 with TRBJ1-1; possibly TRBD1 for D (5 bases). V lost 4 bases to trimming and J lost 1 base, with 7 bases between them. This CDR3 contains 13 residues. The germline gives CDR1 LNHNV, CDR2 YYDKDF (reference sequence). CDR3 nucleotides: TGTGCCACCAGCACTACAGGGAACACTGAAGCTTTCTTT. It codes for CATSTTGNTEAFF.

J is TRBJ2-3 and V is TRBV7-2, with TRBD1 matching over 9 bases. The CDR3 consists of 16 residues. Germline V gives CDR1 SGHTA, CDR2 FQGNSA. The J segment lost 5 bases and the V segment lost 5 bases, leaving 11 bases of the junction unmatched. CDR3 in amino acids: CASSPQGQGKVDTQYF. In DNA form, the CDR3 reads TGTGCCAGCAGCCCACAAGGACAGGGGAAGGTAGATACGCAGTATTTT.

The CDR3 DNA reads as TGTGCCAGCAGACCCACAGGGGGCCACTATGGCTACACCTTC. This codes for CASRPTGGHYGYTF. The chain carries TRBV7-9 and TRBJ1-2, with TRBD1 matching 9 bases. There are 14 residues in the CDR3. V shed 6 bases and J 3 bases; nucleotides not matched to a gene: 5. Per germline, CDR1 SEHNR and CDR2 FQNEAQ (reference sequence).

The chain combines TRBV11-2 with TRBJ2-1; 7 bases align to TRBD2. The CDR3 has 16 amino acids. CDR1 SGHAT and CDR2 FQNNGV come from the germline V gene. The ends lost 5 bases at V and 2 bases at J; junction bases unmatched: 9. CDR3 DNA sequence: TGTGCCAGCAGCGAAGCCACTAGCGTTACCTACAATGAGCAGTTCTTC. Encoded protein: CASSEATSVTYNEQFF.

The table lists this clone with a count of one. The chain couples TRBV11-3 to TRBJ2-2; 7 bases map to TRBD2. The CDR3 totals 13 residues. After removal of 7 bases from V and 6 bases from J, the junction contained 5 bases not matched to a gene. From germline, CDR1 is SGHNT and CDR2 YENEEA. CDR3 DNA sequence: TGTGCCAGCATCTCTGGGGGGGCCGGGGAGCTGTTTTTT. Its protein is CASISGGAGELFF.

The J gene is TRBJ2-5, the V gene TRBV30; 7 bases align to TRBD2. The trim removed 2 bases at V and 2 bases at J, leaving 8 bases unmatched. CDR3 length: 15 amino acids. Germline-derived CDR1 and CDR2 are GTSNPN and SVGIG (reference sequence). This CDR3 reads CAWSPGAGVQETQYF. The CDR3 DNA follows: TGTGCCTGGAGTCCTGGTGCGGGAGTACAAGAGACCCAGTACTTC.

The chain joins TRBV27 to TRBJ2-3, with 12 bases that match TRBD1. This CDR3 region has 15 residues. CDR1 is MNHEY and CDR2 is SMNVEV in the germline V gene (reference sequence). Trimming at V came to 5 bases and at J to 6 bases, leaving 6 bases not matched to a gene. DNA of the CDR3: TGTGCCAGCAGTACCATCGGGACAGGGGGCGATACGCAGTATTTT. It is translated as CASSTIGTGGDTQYF.

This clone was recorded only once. CDR3 in amino acids: CASSLHRGETQYF. The CDR3 coding sequence is TGCGCCAGCAGCTTGCACAGGGGGGAGACCCAGTACTTC. The J gene is TRBJ2-5, the V gene TRBV5-1, with 8 bases aligning to TRBD1. The CDR3 has 13 amino acids. Germline lookup yields CDR1 SGHRS and CDR2 YFSETQ. Losses at the gene ends were 1 base for V and 5 bases for J; bases not matched to a gene: 1.

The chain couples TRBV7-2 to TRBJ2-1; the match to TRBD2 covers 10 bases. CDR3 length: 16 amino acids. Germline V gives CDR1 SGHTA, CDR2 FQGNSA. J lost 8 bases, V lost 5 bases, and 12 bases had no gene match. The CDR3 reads CASSPWSGRVRDEQFF. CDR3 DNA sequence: TGTGCCAGCAGCCCCTGGAGCGGGAGGGTTAGGGATGAGCAGTTCTTC.

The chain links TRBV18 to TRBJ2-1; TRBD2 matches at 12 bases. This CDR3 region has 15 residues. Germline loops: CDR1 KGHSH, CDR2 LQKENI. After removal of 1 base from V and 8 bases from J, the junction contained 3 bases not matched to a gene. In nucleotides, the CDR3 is TGTGCCAGCTCACCACGGACTAGCGGGAAGGATGAGCAGTTCTTC. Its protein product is CASSPRTSGKDEQFF.

The DNA of the CDR3 is TGTGCCAGCAGACCCGACAGCTATGGCTACACCTTC. Encoded protein: CASRPDSYGYTF. The rearrangement links TRBV28 to TRBJ1-2; D is perhaps TRBD1 (5 bases). The CDR3 is 12 amino acids. V was cut by 6 bases and J by 4 bases, with 9 bases left in between. In germline, CDR1 is MDHEN, CDR2 SYDVKM.

The CDR3 DNA reads TGTGCCAGTGGGGGGACGGGGGTCGCGAACACCGGGGAGCTGTTTTTT. This gives the protein CASGGTGVANTGELFF. The chain joins TRBV19 to TRBJ2-2, with D possibly being TRBD2 (6 bases). V lost 8 bases, J lost 0 bases, and 16 bases lay in between. Per the germline V gene, CDR1 is LNHDA and CDR2 is SQIVND (reference sequence). This CDR3 comprises 16 residues.

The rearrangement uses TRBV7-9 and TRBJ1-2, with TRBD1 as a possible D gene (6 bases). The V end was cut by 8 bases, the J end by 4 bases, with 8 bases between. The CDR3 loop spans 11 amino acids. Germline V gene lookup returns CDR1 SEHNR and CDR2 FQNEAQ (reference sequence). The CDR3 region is CASGTIYGYTF. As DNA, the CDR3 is TGTGCCAGCGGGACAATCTATGGCTACACCTTC.

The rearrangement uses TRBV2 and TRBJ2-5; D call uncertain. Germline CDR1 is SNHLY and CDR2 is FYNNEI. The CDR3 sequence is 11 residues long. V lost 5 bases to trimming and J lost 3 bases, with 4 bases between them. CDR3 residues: CASSLKETQYF. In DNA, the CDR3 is TGTGCCAGCAGTCTAAAAGAGACCCAGTACTTC. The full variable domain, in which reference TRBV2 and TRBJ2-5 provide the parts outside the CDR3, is EPEVTQTPSHQVTQMGQEVILRCVPISNHLYFYWYRQILGQKVEFLVSFYNNEISEKSEIFDDQFSVERPDGSNFTLKIRSTKLEDSAMYFCASSLKETQYFGPGTRLLVL.

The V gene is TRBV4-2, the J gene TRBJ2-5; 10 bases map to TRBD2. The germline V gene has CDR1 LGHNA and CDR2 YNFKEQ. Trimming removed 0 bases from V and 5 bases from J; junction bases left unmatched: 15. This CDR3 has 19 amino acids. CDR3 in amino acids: CASSQDPRRSGGVWETQYF. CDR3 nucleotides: TGTGCCAGCAGCCAAGATCCCCGGAGGAGCGGGGGGGTATGGGAGACCCAGTACTTC.

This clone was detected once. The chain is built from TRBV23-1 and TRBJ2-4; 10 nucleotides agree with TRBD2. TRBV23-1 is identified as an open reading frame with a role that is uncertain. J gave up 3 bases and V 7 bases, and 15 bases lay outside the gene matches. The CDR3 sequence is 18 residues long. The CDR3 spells CASNPRTSGGVGKNIQYF. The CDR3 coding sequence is TGCGCCAGCAACCCCCGGACTAGCGGAGGGGTGGGCAAAAACATTCAGTACTTC.

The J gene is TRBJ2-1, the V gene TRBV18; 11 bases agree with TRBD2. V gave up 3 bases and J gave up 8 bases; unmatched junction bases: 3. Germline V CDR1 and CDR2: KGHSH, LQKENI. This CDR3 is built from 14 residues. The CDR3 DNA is TGTGCCAGCTCACCGACTAGCGGGGACTATGAGCAGTTCTTC. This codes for CASSPTSGDYEQFF.

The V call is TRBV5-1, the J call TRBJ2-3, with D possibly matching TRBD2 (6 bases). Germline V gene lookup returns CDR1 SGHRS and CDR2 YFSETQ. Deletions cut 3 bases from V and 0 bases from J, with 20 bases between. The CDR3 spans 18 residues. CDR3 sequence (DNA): TGCGCCAGCAGCTCGTCGTGGTCGGGCGGGACTAGCACAGATACGCAGTATTTT. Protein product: CASSSSWSGGTSTDTQYF.

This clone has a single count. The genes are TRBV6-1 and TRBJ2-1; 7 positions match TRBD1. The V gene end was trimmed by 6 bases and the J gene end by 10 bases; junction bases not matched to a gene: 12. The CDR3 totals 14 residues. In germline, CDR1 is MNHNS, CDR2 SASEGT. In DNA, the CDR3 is TGTGCCAGCAGCACATTCGACAGGGAAGCGGAGCAGTTCTTC. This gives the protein CASSTFDREAEQFF.

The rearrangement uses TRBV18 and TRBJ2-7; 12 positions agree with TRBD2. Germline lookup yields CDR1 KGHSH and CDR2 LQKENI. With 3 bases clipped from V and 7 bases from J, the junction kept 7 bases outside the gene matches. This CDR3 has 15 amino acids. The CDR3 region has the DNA TGTGCCAGCTCACCTCGACTAGCGGGAGTGTCTGAGCAGTACTTC. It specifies CASSPRLAGVSEQYF.